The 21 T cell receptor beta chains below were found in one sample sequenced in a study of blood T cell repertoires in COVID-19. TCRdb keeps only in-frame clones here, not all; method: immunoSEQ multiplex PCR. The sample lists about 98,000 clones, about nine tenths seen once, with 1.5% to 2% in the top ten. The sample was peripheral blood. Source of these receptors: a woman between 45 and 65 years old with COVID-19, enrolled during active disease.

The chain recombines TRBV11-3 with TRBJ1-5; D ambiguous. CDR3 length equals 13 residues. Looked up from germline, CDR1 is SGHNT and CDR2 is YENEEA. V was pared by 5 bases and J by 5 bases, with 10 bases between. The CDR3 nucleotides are TGTGCCAGCAGCCGAGGGAGGGATCAGCCCCAGCATTTT. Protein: CASSRGRDQPQHF.

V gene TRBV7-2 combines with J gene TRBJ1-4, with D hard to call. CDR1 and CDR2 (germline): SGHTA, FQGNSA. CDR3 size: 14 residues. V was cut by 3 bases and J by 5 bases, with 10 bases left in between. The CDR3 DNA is TGTGCCAGCAGCTTTGGGCTAGCCAATGAAAAACTGTTTTTT. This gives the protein CASSFGLANEKLFF.

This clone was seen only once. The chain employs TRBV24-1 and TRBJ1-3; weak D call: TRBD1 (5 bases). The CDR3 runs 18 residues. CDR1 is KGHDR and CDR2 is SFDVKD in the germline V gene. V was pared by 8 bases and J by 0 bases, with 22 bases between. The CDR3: CATTDPLGVLFSGNTIYF. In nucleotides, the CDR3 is TGTGCCACCACCGATCCCTTAGGGGTCCTTTTCTCTGGAAACACCATATATTTT.

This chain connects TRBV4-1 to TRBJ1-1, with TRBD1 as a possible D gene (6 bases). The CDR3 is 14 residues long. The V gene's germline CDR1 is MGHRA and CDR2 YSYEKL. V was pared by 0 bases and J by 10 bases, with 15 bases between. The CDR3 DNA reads TGCGCCAGCAGCCAAGAGGGACACCCCGGCGGAGCTTTCTTT. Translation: CASSQEGHPGGAFF.

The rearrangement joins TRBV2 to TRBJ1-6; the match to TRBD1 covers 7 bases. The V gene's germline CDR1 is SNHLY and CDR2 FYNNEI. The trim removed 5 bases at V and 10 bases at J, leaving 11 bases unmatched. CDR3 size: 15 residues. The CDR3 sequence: CASSTNRGLSSPLHF. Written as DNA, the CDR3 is TGTGCCAGCAGTACTAACAGGGGCTTGAGCTCACCCCTCCACTTT.

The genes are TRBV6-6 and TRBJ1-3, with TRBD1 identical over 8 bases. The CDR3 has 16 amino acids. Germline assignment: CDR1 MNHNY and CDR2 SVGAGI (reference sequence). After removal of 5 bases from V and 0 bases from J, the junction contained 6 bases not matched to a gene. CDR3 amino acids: CASSGGQADSGNTIYF. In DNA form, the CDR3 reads TGTGCCAGCAGTGGGGGACAGGCCGACTCTGGAAACACCATATATTTT.

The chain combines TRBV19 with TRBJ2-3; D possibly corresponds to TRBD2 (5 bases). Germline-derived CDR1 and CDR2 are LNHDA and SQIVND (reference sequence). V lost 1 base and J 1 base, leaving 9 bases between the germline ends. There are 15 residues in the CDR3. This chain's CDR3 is CASSIGRQRTDTQYF. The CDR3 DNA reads TGTGCCAGTAGTATAGGGAGGCAGCGCACAGATACGCAGTATTTT.

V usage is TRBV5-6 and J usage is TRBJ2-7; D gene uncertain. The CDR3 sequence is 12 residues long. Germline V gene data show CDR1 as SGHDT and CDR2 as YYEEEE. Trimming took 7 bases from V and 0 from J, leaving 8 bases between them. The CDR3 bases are TGTGCCAGCCACCAGGTCTCCTACGAGCAGTACTTC. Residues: CASHQVSYEQYF. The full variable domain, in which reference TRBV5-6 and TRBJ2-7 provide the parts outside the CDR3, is DAGVTQSPTHLIKTRGQQVTLRCSPKSGHDTVSWYQQALGQGPQFIFQYYEEEERQRGNFPDRFSGHQFPNYSSELNVNALLLGDSALYLCASHQVSYEQYFGPGTRLTVT.

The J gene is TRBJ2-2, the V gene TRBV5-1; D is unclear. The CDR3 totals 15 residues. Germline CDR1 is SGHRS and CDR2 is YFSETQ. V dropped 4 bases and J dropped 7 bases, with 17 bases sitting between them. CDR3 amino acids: CASSLLEVRVGELFF. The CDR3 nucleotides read TGCGCCAGCAGCCTCTTAGAGGTTCGAGTCGGGGAGCTGTTTTTT. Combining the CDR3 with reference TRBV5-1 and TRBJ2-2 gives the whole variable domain KAGVTQTPRYLIKTRGQQVTLSCSPISGHRSVSWYQQTPGQGLQFLFEYFSETQRNKGNFPGRFSGRQFSNSRSEMNVSTLELGDSALYLCASSLLEVRVGELFFGEGSRLTVL.

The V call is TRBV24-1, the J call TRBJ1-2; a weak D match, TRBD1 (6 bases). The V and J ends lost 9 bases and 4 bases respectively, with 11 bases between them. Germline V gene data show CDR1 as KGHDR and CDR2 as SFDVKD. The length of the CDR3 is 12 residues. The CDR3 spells CATADSSYGYTF. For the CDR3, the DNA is TGTGCCACCGCGGACAGCTCCTATGGCTACACCTTC.

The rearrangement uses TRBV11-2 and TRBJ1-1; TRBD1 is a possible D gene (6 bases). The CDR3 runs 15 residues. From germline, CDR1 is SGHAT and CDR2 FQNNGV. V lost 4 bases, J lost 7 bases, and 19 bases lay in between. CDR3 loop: CASSSLAEGDNEAFF. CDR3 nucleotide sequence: TGTGCCAGCAGCTCGCTGGCCGAGGGGGATAATGAAGCTTTCTTT.

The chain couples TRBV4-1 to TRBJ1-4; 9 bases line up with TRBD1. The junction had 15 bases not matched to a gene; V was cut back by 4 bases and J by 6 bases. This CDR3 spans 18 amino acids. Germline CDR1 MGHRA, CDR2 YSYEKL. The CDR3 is CASSREKGQGKPHEKLFF. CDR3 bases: TGCGCCAGCAGCCGAGAAAAGGGACAGGGAAAACCCCATGAAAAACTGTTTTTT.

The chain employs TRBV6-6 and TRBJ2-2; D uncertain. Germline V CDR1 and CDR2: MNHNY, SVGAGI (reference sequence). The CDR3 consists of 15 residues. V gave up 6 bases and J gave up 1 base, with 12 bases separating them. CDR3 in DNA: TGTGCCAGCAGGAAGGCCCCGGGGAACACCGGGGAGCTGTTTTTT. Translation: CASRKAPGNTGELFF.

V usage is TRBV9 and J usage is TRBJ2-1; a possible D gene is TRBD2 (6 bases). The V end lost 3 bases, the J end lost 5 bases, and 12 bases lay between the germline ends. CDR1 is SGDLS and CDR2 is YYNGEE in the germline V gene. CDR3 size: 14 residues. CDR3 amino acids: CASSAGGTHNEQFF. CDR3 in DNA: TGTGCCAGCAGCGCCGGGGGAACTCACAATGAGCAGTTCTTC. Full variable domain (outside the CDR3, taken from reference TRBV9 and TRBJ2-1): DSGVTQTPKHLITATGQRVTLRCSPRSGDLSVYWYQQSLDQGLQFLIQYYNGEERAKGNILERFSAQQFPDLHSELNLSSLELGDSALYFCASSAGGTHNEQFFGPGTRLTVL.

CDR3 nucleotide sequence: TGTGCCAGCAGCCCCCCAACCACAAGGGGGACTGAAGCTTTCTTT. It is translated as CASSPPTTRGTEAFF. The chain is built from TRBV11-2 and TRBJ1-1, with D perhaps TRBD1 (6 bases). The germline CDR1 and CDR2 sequences are SGHAT and FQNNGV. The V end lost 5 bases, the J end lost 5 bases, and 18 bases lay between the germline ends. The CDR3 runs 15 residues.

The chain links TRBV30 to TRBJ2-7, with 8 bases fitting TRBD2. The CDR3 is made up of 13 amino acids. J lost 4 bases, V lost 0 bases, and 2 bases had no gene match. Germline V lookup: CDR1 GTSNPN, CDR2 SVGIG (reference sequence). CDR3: CAWSVGGGYEQYV. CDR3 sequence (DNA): TGTGCCTGGAGTGTCGGGGGGGGATACGAGCAGTACGTC.

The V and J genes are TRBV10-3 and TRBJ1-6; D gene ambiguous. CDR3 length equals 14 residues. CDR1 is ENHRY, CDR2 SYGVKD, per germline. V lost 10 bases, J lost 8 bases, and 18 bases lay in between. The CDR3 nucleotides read TGTGCCACCACTCTCCTTCCTGCTTATTCACCCCTCCACTTT. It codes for CATTLLPAYSPLHF.

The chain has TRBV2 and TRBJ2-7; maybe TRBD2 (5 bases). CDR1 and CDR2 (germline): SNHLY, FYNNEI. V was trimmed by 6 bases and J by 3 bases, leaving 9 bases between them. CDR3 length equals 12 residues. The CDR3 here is CASRTGSYEQYF. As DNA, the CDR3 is TGTGCCAGCAGGACGGGGAGCTACGAGCAGTACTTC.

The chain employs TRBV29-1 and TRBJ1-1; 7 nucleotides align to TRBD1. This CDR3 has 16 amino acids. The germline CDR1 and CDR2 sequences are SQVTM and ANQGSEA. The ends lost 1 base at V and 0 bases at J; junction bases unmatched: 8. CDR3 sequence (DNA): TGCAGCGTTGAAGCAGAGAGGGGGCTGTTGAACACTGAAGCTTTCTTT. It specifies CSVEAERGLLNTEAFF. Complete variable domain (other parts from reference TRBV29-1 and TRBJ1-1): SAVISQKPSRDICQRGTSLTIQCQVDSQVTMMFWYRQQPGQSLTLIATANQGSEATYESGFVIDKFPISRPNLTFSTLTVSNMSPEDSSIYLCSVEAERGLLNTEAFFGQGTRLTVV.

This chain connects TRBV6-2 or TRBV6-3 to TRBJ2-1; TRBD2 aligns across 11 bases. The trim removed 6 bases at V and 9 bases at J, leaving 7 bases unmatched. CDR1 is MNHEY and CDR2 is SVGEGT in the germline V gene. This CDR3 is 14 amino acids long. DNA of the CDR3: TGTGCCAGCAGCCCACTAGCGGGGGCGGGTGAGCAGTTCTTC. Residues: CASSPLAGAGEQFF.

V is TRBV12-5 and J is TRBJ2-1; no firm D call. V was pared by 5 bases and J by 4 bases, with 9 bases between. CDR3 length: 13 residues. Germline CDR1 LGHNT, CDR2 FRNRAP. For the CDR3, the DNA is TGTGCTAGTGGTACCACCAGGTACAATGAGCAGTTCTTC. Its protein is CASGTTRYNEQFF.